The T cell receptor beta chain described here comes from a study of cytomegalovirus exposure and HLA in healthy donors. The study, taken as a whole, reports: Most subjects had HLA-A and HLA-B alleles reportedly predicted accurately by TCR beta sequences. Reports indicated that the classifier achieved high specificity and sensitivity in diagnosing cytomegalovirus status. In vitro assays verified that three CMV-associated chains recognized CMV antigens specifically.

V was trimmed by 6 bases and J by 0 bases, leaving 13 bases between them. This CDR3 is 15 amino acids long. CDR1 and CDR2 from the germline V gene are SGHDN and FVKESK. PCR was performed using 60 Vbeta and 13 Jbeta primers. Only in-frame clones appear in the TCRdb table, and some are missing; sequencing was by immunoSEQ multiplex PCR. The sample contains roughly 200,000 clones, less than 85% of which appear only once. In the case of this clone: Its specificity is unknown.

Sequencing was done on a sample of PBMCs. The chain employs TRBV14 and TRBJ2-3; tentative D call: TRBD2 (5 bases). The origin of this receptor is a girl under 18 in good health and CMV-seropositive. For the CDR3, the DNA is TGTGCCAGCAGTCAGTCTCCGGGGAGCACAGATACGCAGTATTTT. It codes for CASSQSPGSTDTQYF.